The TCR beta chain under discussion was sequenced for a study of beta chain features in type 1 diabetes. Overall study: All samples yielded 85 million to 130 million examined sorted cells. Study outcomes and limitations: Researchers report that Type 1 diabetes patients had moderately but significantly shorter TCRB CDR3s across all four CD4+ subsets.

The single heparinised draw taken from each donor contained approximately 100 mL of blood on average. Sorting with CD45RO/CCR7/CD25/CD127/CD95/CD27 yielded naive, central memory, regulatory and stem-like memory CD4+ cells. All of the isolated RNA was reverse transcribed, so expressed TCRB transcripts were sequenced. Profiled with immunoSEQ multiplex PCR; TCRdb holds only in-frame clones, not every one. The sample contains 160,000 or so clones, around 63% of which appear only once. A note on this clone: Its antigen is currently unknown.

The sequenced sample was naive CD4+ T cells from blood. This receptor was identified in a man aged 30-40 years with type 1 diabetes.

The CDR3 sequence: CSAKTSEAFF. CDR3 coding DNA: TGCAGTGCCAAGACATCTGAAGCTTTCTTT. This chain joins TRBV20-1 and TRBJ1-1; the D is unclear. The germline CDR1 and CDR2 sequences are DFQATT and SNEGSKA (reference sequence). The CDR3 is made up of 10 amino acids. The V end lost 6 bases, the J end lost 6 bases, and 8 bases lay between the germline ends.